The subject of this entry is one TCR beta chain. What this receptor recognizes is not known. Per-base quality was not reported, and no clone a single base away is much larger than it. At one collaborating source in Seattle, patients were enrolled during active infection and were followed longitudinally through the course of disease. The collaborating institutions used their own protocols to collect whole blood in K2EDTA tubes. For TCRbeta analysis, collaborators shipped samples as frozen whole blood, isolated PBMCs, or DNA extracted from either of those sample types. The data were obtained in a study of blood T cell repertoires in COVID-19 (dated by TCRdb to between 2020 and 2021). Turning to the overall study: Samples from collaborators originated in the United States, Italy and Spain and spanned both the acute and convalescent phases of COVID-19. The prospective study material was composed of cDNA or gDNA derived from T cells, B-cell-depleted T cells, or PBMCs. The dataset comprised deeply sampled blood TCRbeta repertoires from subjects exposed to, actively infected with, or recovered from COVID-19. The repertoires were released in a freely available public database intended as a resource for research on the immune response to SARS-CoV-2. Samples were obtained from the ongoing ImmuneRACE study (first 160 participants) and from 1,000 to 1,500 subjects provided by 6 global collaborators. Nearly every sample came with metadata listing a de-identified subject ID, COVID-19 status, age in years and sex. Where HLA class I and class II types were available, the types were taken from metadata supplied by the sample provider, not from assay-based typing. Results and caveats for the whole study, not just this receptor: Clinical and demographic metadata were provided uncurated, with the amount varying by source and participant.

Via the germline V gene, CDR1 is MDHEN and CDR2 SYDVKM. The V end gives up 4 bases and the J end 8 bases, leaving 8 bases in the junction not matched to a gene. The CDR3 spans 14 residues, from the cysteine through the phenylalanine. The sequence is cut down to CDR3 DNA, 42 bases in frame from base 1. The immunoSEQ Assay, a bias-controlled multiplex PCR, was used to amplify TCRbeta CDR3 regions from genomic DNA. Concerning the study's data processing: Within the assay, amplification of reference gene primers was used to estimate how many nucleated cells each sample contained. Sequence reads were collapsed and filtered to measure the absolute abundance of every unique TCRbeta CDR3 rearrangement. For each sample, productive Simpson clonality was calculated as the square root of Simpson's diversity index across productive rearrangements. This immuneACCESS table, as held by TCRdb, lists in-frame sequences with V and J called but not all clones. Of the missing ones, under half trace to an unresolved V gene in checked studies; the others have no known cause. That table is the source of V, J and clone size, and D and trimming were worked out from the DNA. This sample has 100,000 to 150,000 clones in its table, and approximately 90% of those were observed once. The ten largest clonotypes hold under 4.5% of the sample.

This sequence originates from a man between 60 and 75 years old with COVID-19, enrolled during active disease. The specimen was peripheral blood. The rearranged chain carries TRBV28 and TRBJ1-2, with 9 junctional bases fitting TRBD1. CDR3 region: CASSSTGGSYGYTF. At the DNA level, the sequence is TGTGCCAGCAGTTCTACAGGGGGCTCTTACGGCTACACCTTC.